This paragraph reports one T cell receptor (beta chain). Here immunoSEQ multiplex PCR was the method, and the copy in TCRdb shows in-frame clones only, minus some. The sample lists 450,000 or so clones; 89% were seen once. The data derive from a study of blood T cell repertoires in COVID-19. Study-wide context: Acute and convalescent COVID-19 specimens originated in the United States, Italy and Spain. T cells, B-cell-depleted T cells, or PBMCs supplied cDNA or gDNA.

V shed 1 base and J shed 7 bases, with 15 bases lying between them. Germline CDR1 and CDR2: SGHAT and FQDESV (reference sequence). The CDR3 is 15 residues long. The clonotype was recovered from a woman in her thirties or forties with COVID-19, enrolled during active disease. Sequencing was carried out using peripheral blood. This rearrangement joins TRBV11-1 to TRBJ2-3; D unresolved. The CDR3 here is CASSLVLPGFNTQYF. The CDR3 nucleotides are TGTGCCAGCAGCTTAGTTCTCCCCGGGTTCAATACGCAGTATTTT. Drawing the rest from reference TRBV11-1 and TRBJ2-3, the complete variable domain is EAEVAQSPRYKITEKSQAVAFWCDPISGHATLYWYRQILGQGPELLVQFQDESVVDDSQLPKDRFSAERLKGVDSTLKIQPAELGDSAMYLCASSLVLPGFNTQYFGPGTRLTVL.